The 22 T cell receptor beta chains reported below all come from one sample, sequenced in a study of cytomegalovirus exposure and HLA in healthy donors. Profiled with immunoSEQ multiplex PCR; TCRdb holds only in-frame clones, not every one. This table has 260,000 or so clones, around 90% appearing once. Sequences were obtained from PBMCs. Receptor source: a young woman in good health and CMV-seronegative.

There are a few counts of this clone. This specimen includes other DNA sequences encoding the same CDR3. The genes are TRBV28 and TRBJ1-5, with D uncertain. Between the trimmed V and J ends, which lost 3 bases and 0 bases, there was a span of 3 bases. The germline gives CDR1 MDHEN, CDR2 SYDVKM. The CDR3 has 13 amino acids. Here the CDR3 reads CASSFGSNQPQHF. CDR3 DNA: TGTGCCAGCAGTTTCGGTAGCAATCAGCCCCAGCATTTT.

This rearrangement joins TRBV6-5 to TRBJ2-7, with D uncertain. Trimming took 0 bases from V and 3 from J, leaving 9 bases between them. CDR1 is MNHEY, CDR2 SVGAGI, per germline. This CDR3 comprises 14 residues. The DNA for the CDR3 is TGTGCCAGCAGTTACTCTCGGGCCCTCTACGAGCAGTACTTC. Its translation is CASSYSRALYEQYF.

The V call is TRBV5-6, the J call TRBJ2-2; D is possibly TRBD2 (6 bases). Germline V gene lookup returns CDR1 SGHDT and CDR2 YYEEEE. CDR3 size: 16 residues. The V gene lost 1 base and the J gene lost 7 bases, with 17 bases spanning the gap. The CDR3 protein is CASSLMGLASFGELFF. CDR3 DNA: TGTGCCAGCAGCTTGATGGGACTCGCGTCGTTCGGGGAGCTGTTTTTT.

The chain is built from TRBV7-6 and TRBJ2-2, with a possible D match to TRBD2 (6 bases). The germline V gene encodes CDR1 SGHVS and CDR2 FNYEAQ. CDR3 size: 15 residues. V gave up 5 bases and J gave up 7 bases, with 17 bases separating them. The DNA of the CDR3 is TGTGCCAGCAGCACCTTTTGGGGGGACGGCGGGGAGCTGTTTTTT. This translates into CASSTFWGDGGELFF.

V is TRBV19 and J is TRBJ1-3, with TRBD1 matching 8 bases. The junction had 11 bases not matched to a gene; V was cut back by 6 bases and J by 1 base. Germline loops: CDR1 LNHDA, CDR2 SQIVND (reference sequence). The CDR3 consists of 17 residues. In nucleotides, the CDR3 is TGTGCCAGTAGGGCCTTGGACAGGGAGTCTTCTGGAAACACCATATATTTT. Amino acids: CASRALDRESSGNTIYF. Based on the CDR3 plus reference TRBV19 and TRBJ1-3, the full variable domain is DGGITQSPKYLFRKEGQNVTLSCEQNLNHDAMYWYRQDPGQGLRLIYYSQIVNDFQKGDIAEGYSVSREKKESFPLTVTSAQKNPTAFYLCASRALDRESSGNTIYFGEGSWLTVV.

Only one count was recorded for this clone. This chain connects TRBV27 to TRBJ2-7, with D possibly TRBD2 on 6 matching bases. Germline V gene data show CDR1 as MNHEY and CDR2 as SMNVEV (reference sequence). Trimming left V 0 bases short and J 5 bases short, with 11 bases between. The CDR3 extends over 14 amino acids. CDR3 residues: CASSLSTGSNEQYF. Here the CDR3 DNA reads TGTGCCAGCAGTTTATCGACCGGGAGTAACGAGCAGTACTTC.

Turning to this clone: At one end the junction does not follow the germline gene, possibly because of a read error. The rearrangement uses TRBV6-5 and TRBJ1-5; tentatively, D is TRBD1 (6 bases). The CDR3 loop spans 14 amino acids. Germline values: CDR1 MNHEY, CDR2 SVGAGI. CDR3 residues: CVSAPGANNQPQHF. The CDR3 coding sequence is TGTGTCAGCGCTCCGGGGGCTAACAATCAGCCCCAGCATTTT.

This clone showed up just once. The chain links TRBV2 to TRBJ2-3, with D tentatively TRBD1 (6 bases). The CDR3 has 14 residues. The V end was cut by 3 bases, the J end by 2 bases, with 9 bases between. The V gene's germline CDR1 is SNHLY and CDR2 FYNNEI. The CDR3 loop reads CASSDGTYTDTQYF. CDR3 in DNA: TGTGCCAGCAGTGACGGGACATACACAGATACGCAGTATTTT.

V gene TRBV7-6 combines with J gene TRBJ2-5; 8 nucleotides match TRBD1. Germline V lookup: CDR1 SGHVS, CDR2 FNYEAQ. V trimming: 3 bases; J trimming: 0 bases; junction bases outside the gene matches: 6. This CDR3 is built from 16 residues. CDR3 sequence (DNA): TGTGCCAGCAGCTTTAGCCCGACAGGGGACCAAGAGACCCAGTACTTC. It yields the protein CASSFSPTGDQETQYF.

This chain uses TRBV27 with TRBJ2-7; D assignment may be TRBD1 or TRBD2 (5 bases each). This CDR3 is 16 amino acids long. Per the germline V gene, CDR1 is MNHEY and CDR2 is SMNVEV (reference sequence). Trimming removed 5 bases at V and 6 bases at J, with 23 bases between. CDR3 nucleotide sequence: TGTGCCAGCAGTCGTTTTGCCCCGCATCAGGGAGCCGAGCAGTACTTC. Encoded protein: CASSRFAPHQGAEQYF.

This sequence joins TRBV6-6 and TRBJ1-2, with D perhaps TRBD1 (5 bases). The CDR3 contains 15 residues. The germline V gene encodes CDR1 MNHNY and CDR2 SVGAGI (reference sequence). With 3 bases removed from V and 1 base from J, the gap between germline ends came to 12 bases. Here the CDR3 reads CASSYTGRVNYGYTF. The CDR3 nucleotides are TGTGCCAGCAGTTATACAGGCAGGGTTAACTATGGCTACACCTTC.

This chain links TRBV2 with TRBJ2-5; D is uncertain. The germline V gene encodes CDR1 SNHLY and CDR2 FYNNEI. V was trimmed by 6 bases and J by 5 bases, leaving 10 bases between them. There are 12 residues in the CDR3. The CDR3 DNA sequence: TGTGCCAGCAGCACTGACGGGGAGACCCAGTACTTC. Translated: CASSTDGETQYF.

V usage is TRBV11-2 and J usage is TRBJ2-1; 11 nucleotides agree with TRBD2. The CDR3 totals 16 residues. Looked up from germline, CDR1 is SGHAT and CDR2 is FQNNGV. After removal of 6 bases from V and 6 bases from J, the junction contained 10 bases not matched to a gene. The chain's CDR3 is CASRTTSGRIGNEQFF. Here the CDR3 DNA reads TGTGCCAGCAGGACCACTAGCGGGAGAATTGGCAATGAGCAGTTCTTC.

The CDR3 DNA sequence: TGTGCCAGCAAAGGGGCCCTTAATGAAAAACTGTTTTTT. It codes for CASKGALNEKLFF. The chain is built from TRBV25-1 and TRBJ1-4; TRBD1 might be the D (5 bases). The CDR3 contains 13 residues. Trimming shortened V by 7 bases and J by 4 bases, and 10 bases separated the two germline ends. Looked up from germline, CDR1 is MGHDK and CDR2 is SYGVNS.

This clone was observed once. This rearrangement joins TRBV6-1 to TRBJ2-1; D call uncertain. The ends were cut back, 5 bases at V and 2 bases at J, with 13 bases in the middle. The CDR3 has 15 amino acids. Germline V CDR1 and CDR2: MNHNS, SASEGT. The chain's CDR3 is CASSPLASPYNEQFF. For the CDR3, the DNA is TGTGCCAGCAGTCCACTGGCAAGCCCCTACAATGAGCAGTTCTTC.

V usage is TRBV7-9 and J usage is TRBJ2-3, with 7 bases fitting TRBD2. The CDR3 extends over 16 amino acids. The V segment lost 2 bases and the J segment 0 bases; nucleotides outside the gene matches: 5. Germline V gene data show CDR1 as SEHNR and CDR2 as FQNEAQ (reference sequence). In DNA, the CDR3 is TGTGCCAGCAGCTTACGACTAGCCAAAAGCACAGATACGCAGTATTTT. Translation gives CASSLRLAKSTDTQYF. Variable domain in full (rest from reference TRBV7-9 and TRBJ2-3): DTGVSQNPRHKITKRGQNVTFRCDPISEHNRLYWYRQTLGQGPEFLTYFQNEAQLEKSRLLSDRFSAERPKGSFSTLEIQRTEQGDSAMYLCASSLRLAKSTDTQYFGPGTRLTVL.

This chain joins TRBV28 and TRBJ2-7; TRBD1 is a possible D gene (6 bases). The V and J ends lost 7 bases and 3 bases respectively, with 16 bases between them. Looked up from germline, CDR1 is MDHEN and CDR2 is SYDVKM. The CDR3 covers 14 residues. The CDR3 is CASTLTGQNYEQYF. Here the CDR3 DNA reads TGTGCCAGCACCCTCACCGGACAGAACTACGAGCAGTACTTC.

The CDR3 sequence: CASTVAGANLETQYF. The CDR3 nucleotides are TGTGCCAGCACCGTAGCGGGAGCTAACTTAGAGACCCAGTACTTC. V gene TRBV13 combines with J gene TRBJ2-5; TRBD2 matches at 9 bases. There are 15 residues in the CDR3. Germline assignment: CDR1 PRHDT and CDR2 FYEKMQ (reference sequence). J gave up 4 bases and V 7 bases, and 10 bases lay outside the gene matches.

This chain uses TRBV7-9 with TRBJ2-3; no firm D call. Looked up from germline, CDR1 is SEHNR and CDR2 is FQNEAQ (reference sequence). V lost 1 base to trimming and J lost 2 bases, with 13 bases between them. This CDR3 is built from 16 residues. CDR3 in amino acids: CASSLGRSSPTDTQYF. In nucleotides, the CDR3 is TGTGCCAGCAGCTTAGGACGCAGCAGCCCCACAGATACGCAGTATTTT.

This clone was picked up one time. This chain connects TRBV27 to TRBJ2-7; 9 bases agree with TRBD1. CDR3 length: 18 residues. Germline CDR1 MNHEY, CDR2 SMNVEV (reference sequence). Trimming removed 6 bases from V and 5 bases from J; junction bases left unmatched: 20. The CDR3 DNA sequence: TGTGCCAGCAGGCGAACTGGGACAGGGATTGCGGGAGACCACGAGCAGTACTTC. Translation gives CASRRTGTGIAGDHEQYF.

This clone was seen a few times. J is TRBJ1-5 and V is TRBV6-6; 9 nucleotides align to TRBD1. The junction had 5 bases not matched to a gene; V was cut back by 5 bases and J by 6 bases. The CDR3 is made up of 14 amino acids. Germline loops: CDR1 MNHNY, CDR2 SVGAGI (reference sequence). The CDR3 coding sequence is TGTGCCAGCAGTCGGGGACAGGGCGGTCAGCCCCAGCATTTT. It specifies CASSRGQGGQPQHF.

V and J are TRBV10-2 and TRBJ2-3; D not certain. Germline V gives CDR1 WSHSY, CDR2 SAAADI. V lost 5 bases to trimming and J lost 8 bases, with 8 bases between them. This CDR3 spans 11 amino acids. The CDR3 protein is CASSPTSTQYF. In nucleotides, the CDR3 is TGCGCCAGCAGTCCCACGTCTACGCAGTATTTT.